This T cell receptor (beta chain) originates from a study of T cell clones after liver transplantation. There are 17 residues in the CDR3. Germline lookup yields CDR1 SGHAT and CDR2 FQNNGV. The trim removed 1 base at V and 8 bases at J, leaving 14 bases unmatched. This clone appeared a single time. Profiling relied on immunoSEQ multiplex PCR, and the TCRdb table lists in-frame clones only, not all of them. The data contain roughly 120,000 clones, 90% of them seen just once; the ten biggest clones take up approximately 0.84%. This sample comprised CD4+ T cells from blood, obtained 12 months after liver transplant. This chain uses TRBV11-2 with TRBJ1-2, with 9 bases that match TRBD1. The TCR originated in a human patient who received a liver transplant. Some T cells may possibly be graft donor cells. The CDR3 sequence is CASSLAPGQGLRGGYTF. In nucleotides, the CDR3 is TGTGCCAGCAGCTTAGCCCCGGGACAGGGCTTAAGGGGGGGCTACACCTTC.